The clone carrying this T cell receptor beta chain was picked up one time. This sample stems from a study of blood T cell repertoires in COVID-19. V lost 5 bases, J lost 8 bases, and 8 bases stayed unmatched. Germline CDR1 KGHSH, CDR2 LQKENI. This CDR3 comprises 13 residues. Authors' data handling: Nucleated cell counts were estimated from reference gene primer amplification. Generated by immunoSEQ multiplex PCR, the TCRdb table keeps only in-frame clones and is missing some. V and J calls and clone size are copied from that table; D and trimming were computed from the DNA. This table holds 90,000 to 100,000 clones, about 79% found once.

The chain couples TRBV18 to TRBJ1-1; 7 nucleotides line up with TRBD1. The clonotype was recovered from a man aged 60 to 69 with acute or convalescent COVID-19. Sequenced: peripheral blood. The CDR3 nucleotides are TGTGCCAGCTCATTGGACAGGAGCTCGGAAGCTTTCTTT. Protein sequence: CASSLDRSSEAFF.